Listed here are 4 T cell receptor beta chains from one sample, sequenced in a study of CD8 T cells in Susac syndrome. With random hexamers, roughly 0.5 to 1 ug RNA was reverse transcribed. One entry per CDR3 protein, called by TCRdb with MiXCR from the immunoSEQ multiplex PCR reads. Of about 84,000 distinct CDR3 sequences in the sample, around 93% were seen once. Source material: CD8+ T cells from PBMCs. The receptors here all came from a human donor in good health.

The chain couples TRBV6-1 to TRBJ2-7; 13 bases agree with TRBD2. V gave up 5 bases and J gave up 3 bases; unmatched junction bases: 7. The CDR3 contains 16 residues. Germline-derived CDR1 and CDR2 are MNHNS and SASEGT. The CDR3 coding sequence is TGTGCCAGCAGTCCCCCGGGACTAGCGGGGTACTACGAGCAGTACTTC. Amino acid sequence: CASSPPGLAGYYEQYF.

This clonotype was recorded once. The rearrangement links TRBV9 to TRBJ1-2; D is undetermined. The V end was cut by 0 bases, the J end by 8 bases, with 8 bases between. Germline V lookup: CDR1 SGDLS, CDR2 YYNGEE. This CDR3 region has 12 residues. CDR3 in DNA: TGTGCCAGCAGCGTAGGAACATGGGGCTACACCTTC. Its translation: CASSVGTWGYTF.

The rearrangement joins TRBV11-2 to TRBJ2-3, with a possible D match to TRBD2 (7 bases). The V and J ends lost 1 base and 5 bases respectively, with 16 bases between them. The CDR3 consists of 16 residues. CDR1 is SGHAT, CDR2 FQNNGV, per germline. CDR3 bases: TGTGCCAGCAGCTTAGTTGGACTAGGGGGAGAAGATACGCAGTATTTT. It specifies CASSLVGLGGEDTQYF.

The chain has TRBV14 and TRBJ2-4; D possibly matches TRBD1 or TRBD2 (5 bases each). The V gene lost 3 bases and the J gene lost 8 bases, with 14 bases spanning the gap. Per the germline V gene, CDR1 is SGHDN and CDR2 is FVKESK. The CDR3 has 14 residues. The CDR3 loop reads CASSQGGLGDIQYF. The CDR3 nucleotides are TGTGCCAGCAGCCAGGGCGGACTGGGGGACATTCAGTACTTC.